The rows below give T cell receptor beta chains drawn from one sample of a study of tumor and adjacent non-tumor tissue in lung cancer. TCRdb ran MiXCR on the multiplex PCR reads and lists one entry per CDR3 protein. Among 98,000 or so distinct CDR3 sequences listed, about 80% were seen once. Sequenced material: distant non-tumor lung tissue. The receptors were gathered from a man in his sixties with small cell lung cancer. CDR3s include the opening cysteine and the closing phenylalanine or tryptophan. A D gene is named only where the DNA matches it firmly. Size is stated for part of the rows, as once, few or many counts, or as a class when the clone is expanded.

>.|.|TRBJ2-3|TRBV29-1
TGCAGCGTTGACCGGAGGACCGGGGCATCAGATACGCAGCAATTT
CSVDRRTGASDTQQF
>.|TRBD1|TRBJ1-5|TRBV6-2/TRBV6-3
TGTGCCAACAGCACAGGGGCTACTAATAATCAGCCCCAGCATTTT
CANSTGATNNQPQHF
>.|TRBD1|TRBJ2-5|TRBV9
TGTGCCAGCAGCGTCGGGACAGGGTTTGCCCAAGAGACCCAGTACTTC
CASSVGTGFAQETQYF
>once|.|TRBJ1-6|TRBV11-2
TGTGTCATCAGCTTAACAGGCGATAATTCACCCCTCCACTTT
CVISLTGDNSPLHF
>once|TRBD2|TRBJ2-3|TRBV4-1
TGCGCCAGCAGCCAAGAGATGGCGGGAGCCTCCACAGATACGCAATATTTT
CASSQEMAGASTDTQYF
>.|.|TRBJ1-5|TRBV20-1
TGCAGTGCTAGGGGTGGGAATCACCAGGCCCAGCATTTT
CSARGGNHQAQHF
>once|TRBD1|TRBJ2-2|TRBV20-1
TGCAGTGCTAAACCGACAGGGGGCATCGGGGAGCTGTCTTTT
CSAKPTGGIGELSF
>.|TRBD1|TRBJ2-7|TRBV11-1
TGTGCCAGCAGCTCCTCGGAGAGGGGGCCATACGAGCAGTACTTC
CASSSSERGPYEQYF
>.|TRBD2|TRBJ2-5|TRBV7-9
TGTGCCAGCAGCTTAGGTCACAGTAGCGGGATTCAAGAGACCCAGTACTTC
CASSLGHSSGIQETQYF
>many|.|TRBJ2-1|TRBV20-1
TGCAGTGCCCTAGCTCCGAGCTCCTACAATGAGCAGTTCTTC
CSALAPSSYNEQFF
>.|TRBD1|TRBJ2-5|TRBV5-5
TGTGCCAGCAGCGGGACAGGGGCCGAGACCCAGAATTTC
CASSGTGAETQNF
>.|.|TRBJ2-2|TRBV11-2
TGTGCCAGCAGCTTTAATCGATTGGACACCGGGGAACTGTTTTTT
CASSFNRLDTGELFF
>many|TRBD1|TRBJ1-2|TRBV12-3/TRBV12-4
TGTGCCAGCACCGCGAGACAGGGGGCGGGTGGCTACACCTTC
CASTARQGAGGYTF
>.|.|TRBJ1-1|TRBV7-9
TGTGCCAGCATCTTTCCCGGGATAGGGGACACTGAAGCTTTCTTT
CASIFPGIGDTEAFF
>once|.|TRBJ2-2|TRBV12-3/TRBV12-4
TGTGCCAGCAGTTTACGACTTCTGAACACCGGGGAGTTGTTTTTT
CASSLRLLNTGELFF
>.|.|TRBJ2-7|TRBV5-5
TGTGCCAGCATCTTACAGGGACCTACGGAGCAGCACTTC
CASILQGPTEQHF
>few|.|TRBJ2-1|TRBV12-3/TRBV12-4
TGTGCCAGCAGTTTAAGTCTCTACAATGAGCAGCTCTTC
CASSLSLYNEQLF
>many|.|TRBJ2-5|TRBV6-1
TGTGGGACCCAACGGGAGACCCAGTACTTC
CGTQRETQYF
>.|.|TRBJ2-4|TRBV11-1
TGTGTCAGCAGCCCCACCAGCTTGGCCAAAAACATTCAGTACTTC
CVSSPTSLAKNIQYF
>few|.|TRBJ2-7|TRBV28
TGTGCCAGCAGTCCGACATGGAGTGGGCCCTACGGCGAGCAGTATTTC
CASSPTWSGPYGEQYF
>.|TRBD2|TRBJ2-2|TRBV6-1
TGTGCCAGCATACTAGCGAGTGACACCGGGGAGCTATTTTTT
CASILASDTGELFF